These 11 T cell receptor beta chains originate from one sample sequenced in a study of blood T cells in healthy people across ages. The use of a sample-barcoded 5' primer and a J-beta primer mix characterized a second PCR of 7 to 11 cycles. From the 5' RACE reads, TCRdb called clonotypes with MiXCR, one entry per CDR3 protein. The data hold hundreds of thousands of distinct CDR3 sequences, with 58% observed a single time. The specimen sequenced was blood. The receptors here all came from a man aged 25-45 years in good health.

The gene calls are TRBV29-1 and TRBJ2-7; D is perhaps TRBD2 (6 bases). This CDR3 has 16 residues. Germline-derived CDR1 and CDR2 are SQVTM and ANQGSEA. Trimming removed 0 bases from V and 5 bases from J, with 20 bases in between. The CDR3 region is CSVEDLASVRGNEQYF. CDR3 nucleotide sequence: TGCAGCGTTGAAGATCTTGCTAGCGTGAGGGGAAACGAGCAGTACTTC.

This clonotype was seen just once. This clone may be a read error of a much larger clone one base away. The chain is built from TRBV29-1 and TRBJ2-5; the D gene is possibly TRBD1 (5 bases). With 7 bases removed from V and 1 base from J, the gap between germline ends came to 13 bases. This CDR3 is built from 13 residues. CDR1 and CDR2 (germline): SQVTM, ANQGSEA. The CDR3 loop reads CSGREGVQETQYF. DNA of the CDR3: TGCAGCGGCAGGGAAGGGGTCCAAGAGACCCAGTACTTC.

This chain connects TRBV7-2 to TRBJ2-7, with D hard to call. Germline V gene data show CDR1 as SGHTA and CDR2 as FQGNSA. CDR3 size: 13 residues. Trimming cost V 1 base and J 3 bases, with 7 bases left between them. The CDR3 DNA reads TGTGCCAGCAGCTTAGACTCTATCTACGAGCAGTACTTC. It is translated as CASSLDSIYEQYF.

In DNA, the CDR3 is TGCAGTTCTATTAAGCGAGTGTCCTACGAGCAGTACTTC. The encoded protein is CSSIKRVSYEQYF. The chain carries TRBV20-1 and TRBJ2-7; D is ambiguous. CDR1 and CDR2 (germline): DFQATT, SNEGSKA (reference sequence). This CDR3 is built from 13 residues. V was clipped by 8 bases and J by 1 base, with 15 bases between them.

This chain links TRBV7-9 with TRBJ2-3; D call uncertain. CDR3 length: 12 residues. Trimming left V 2 bases short and J 5 bases short, with 5 bases between. CDR1 and CDR2 from the germline V gene are SEHNR and FQNEAQ (reference sequence). The CDR3 nucleotides are TGTGCCAGCAGCTTAAATCTAGATACGCAGTATTTT. Its protein is CASSLNLDTQYF. The variable domain in full, with the rest retrieved from reference TRBV7-9 and TRBJ2-3, is DTGVSQNPRHKITKRGQNVTFRCDPISEHNRLYWYRQTLGQGPEFLTYFQNEAQLEKSRLLSDRFSAERPKGSFSTLEIQRTEQGDSAMYLCASSLNLDTQYFGPGTRLTVL.

The chain combines TRBV12-3 or TRBV12-4 with TRBJ1-2; D remains unclear. V shed 6 bases and J shed 7 bases, with 12 bases lying between them. The CDR3 contains 12 residues. The CDR3 coding sequence is TGTGCCAGCAGCATAACCAGTGCTGGCTACACCTTC. Its translation is CASSITSAGYTF.

V and J are TRBV7-3 and TRBJ2-6, with 10 nucleotides matching TRBD2. CDR1 SGHTA and CDR2 FQGTGA come from the germline V gene. V was pared by 0 bases and J by 0 bases, with 14 bases of the junction left unmatched. The CDR3 length is 22 residues. The CDR3 bases are TGTGCCAGCAGCTTAACGCGGGTTTCAGGAGCGGGAGGGTCCTCTGGGGCCAACGTCCTGACTTTC. Amino acid sequence: CASSLTRVSGAGGSSGANVLTF. Full variable domain (outside the CDR3, taken from reference TRBV7-3 and TRBJ2-6): GAGVSQTPSNKVTEKGKYVELRCDPISGHTALYWYRQSLGQGPEFLIYFQGTGAADDSGLPNDRFFAVRPEGSVSTLKIQRTERGDSAVYLCASSLTRVSGAGGSSGANVLTFGAGSRLTVL.

This clonotype turned up a few times. The chain employs TRBV29-1 and TRBJ2-1; tentatively, D is TRBD1 (6 bases). The CDR3 totals 12 residues. Germline-derived CDR1 and CDR2 are SQVTM and ANQGSEA. V was trimmed by 7 bases and J by 12 bases, leaving 19 bases between them. The CDR3 sequence is CSAEQGHPRQFF. As DNA, the CDR3 is TGCAGCGCCGAACAGGGACACCCGAGGCAGTTCTTC.

The chain links TRBV10-3 to TRBJ2-7; TRBD2 matches at 11 bases. The J call may be faulty, since TRBJ2-5 better matches the DNA end. From germline, CDR1 is ENHRY and CDR2 SYGVKD. This CDR3 contains 13 residues. The CDR3 protein is CATETSGEETQYF. CDR3 nucleotides: TGTGCCACCGAGACTAGCGGGGAGGAGACCCAGTACTTC.

CDR3 region: CASTGAGGPPEELFF. CDR3 nucleotides: TGTGCCAGCACCGGAGCGGGAGGGCCCCCCGAGGAGCTGTTTTTT. The chain uses TRBV6-2 or TRBV6-3 and TRBJ2-2; 10 nucleotides match TRBD2. The CDR3 runs to 15 residues. The V gene's germline CDR1 is MNHEY and CDR2 SVGEGT. Trimming took 7 bases from V and 10 from J; bases not matched to a gene: 12.

The chain recombines TRBV20-1 with TRBJ2-7, with D possibly TRBD1 on 7 matching bases. V lost 3 bases to trimming and J lost 6 bases, with 18 bases between them. Germline V lookup: CDR1 DFQATT, CDR2 SNEGSKA (reference sequence). The CDR3 runs 14 residues. CDR3 region: CSASPGGTGSEQYF. The CDR3 DNA follows: TGCAGTGCTAGTCCAGGGGGGACGGGGAGCGAGCAGTACTTC.